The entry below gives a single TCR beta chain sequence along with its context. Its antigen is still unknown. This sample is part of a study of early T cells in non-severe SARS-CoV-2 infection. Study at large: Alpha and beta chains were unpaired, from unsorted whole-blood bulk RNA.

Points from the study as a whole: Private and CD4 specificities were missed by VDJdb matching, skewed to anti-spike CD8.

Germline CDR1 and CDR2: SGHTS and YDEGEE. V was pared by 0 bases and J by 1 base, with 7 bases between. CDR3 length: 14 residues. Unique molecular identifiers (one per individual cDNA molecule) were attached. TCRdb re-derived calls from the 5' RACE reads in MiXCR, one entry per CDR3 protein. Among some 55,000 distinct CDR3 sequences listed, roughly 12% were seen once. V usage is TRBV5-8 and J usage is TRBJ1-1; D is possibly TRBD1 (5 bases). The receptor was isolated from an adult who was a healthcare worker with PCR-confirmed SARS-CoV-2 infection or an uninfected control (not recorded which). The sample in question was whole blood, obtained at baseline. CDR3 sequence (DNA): TGTGCCAGCAGCTTGGGAGGACAGAACACTGAAGCTTTCTTT. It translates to CASSLGGQNTEAFF.